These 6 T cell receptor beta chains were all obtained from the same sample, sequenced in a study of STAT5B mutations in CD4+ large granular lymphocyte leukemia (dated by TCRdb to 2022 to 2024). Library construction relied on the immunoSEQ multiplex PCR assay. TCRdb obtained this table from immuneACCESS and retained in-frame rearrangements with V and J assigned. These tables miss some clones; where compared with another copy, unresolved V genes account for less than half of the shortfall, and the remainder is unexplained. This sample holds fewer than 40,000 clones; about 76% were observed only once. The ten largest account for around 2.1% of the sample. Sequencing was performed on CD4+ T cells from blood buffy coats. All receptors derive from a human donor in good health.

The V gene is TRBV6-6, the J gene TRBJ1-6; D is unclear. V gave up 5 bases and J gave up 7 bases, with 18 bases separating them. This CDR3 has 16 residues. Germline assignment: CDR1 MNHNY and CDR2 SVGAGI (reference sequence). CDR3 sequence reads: CASSPVLDGLNSPLHF. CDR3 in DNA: TGTGCCAGCAGTCCAGTCCTTGACGGACTAAATTCACCCCTCCACTTT.

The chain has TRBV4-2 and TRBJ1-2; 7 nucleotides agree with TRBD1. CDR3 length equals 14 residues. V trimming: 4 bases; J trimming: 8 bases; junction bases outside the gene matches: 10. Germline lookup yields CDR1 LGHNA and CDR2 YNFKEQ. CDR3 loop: CASSPAGTERGYTF. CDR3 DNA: TGTGCCAGCAGCCCCGCCGGGACAGAGAGGGGCTACACCTTC.

CDR3 amino acids: CASSVPPGANTEAFF. The CDR3 nucleotides read TGTGCCAGCAGCGTTCCGCCGGGAGCGAACACTGAAGCTTTCTTT. The chain uses TRBV9 and TRBJ1-1, with D unresolved. The V gene lost 2 bases and the J gene lost 1 base, with 12 bases spanning the gap. Germline CDR1 SGDLS, CDR2 YYNGEE. CDR3 length: 15 residues.

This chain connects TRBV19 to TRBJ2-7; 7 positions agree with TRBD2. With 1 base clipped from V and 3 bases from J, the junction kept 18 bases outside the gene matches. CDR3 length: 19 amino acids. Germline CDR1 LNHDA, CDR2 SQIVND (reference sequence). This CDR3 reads CASSIGLVRAGTTNYEQYF. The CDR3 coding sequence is TGTGCCAGTAGTATAGGCCTGGTCAGGGCCGGGACTACAAACTACGAGCAGTACTTC.

The CDR3 nucleotides are TGTGCCAGCAGGGGGGGGGCAACTGAAGCTTTCTTT. It codes for CASRGGATEAFF. The chain recombines TRBV5-4 with TRBJ1-1; D may be TRBD1 (6 bases). Germline CDR1 reads SGHNT; CDR2 reads YYREEE (reference sequence). V was shortened by 5 bases and J by 5 bases, with 10 bases between the two germline ends. CDR3 length equals 12 residues. The whole variable domain, remainder taken from reference TRBV5-4 and TRBJ1-1, is ETGVTQSPTHLIKTRGQQVTLRCSSQSGHNTVSWYQQALGQGPQFIFQYYREEENGRGNFPPRFSGLQFPNYSSELNVNALELDDSALYLCASRGGATEAFFGQGTRLTVV.

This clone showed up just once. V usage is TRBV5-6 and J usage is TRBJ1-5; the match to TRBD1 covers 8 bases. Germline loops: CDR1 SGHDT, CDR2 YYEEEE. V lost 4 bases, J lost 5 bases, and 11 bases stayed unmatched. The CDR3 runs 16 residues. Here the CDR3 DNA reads TGTGCCAGCAGCGCCATCGACAGGGGAATTGATCAGCCCCAGCATTTT. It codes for CASSAIDRGIDQPQHF.